This T cell receptor beta chain originates from a study of blood T cell repertoires in COVID-19. On the study more broadly: Researchers got acute and convalescent COVID-19 samples from the United States, Italy and Spain. T cells, B-cell-depleted T cells, or PBMCs supplied cDNA or gDNA.

Authors' analysis steps: Cell counts per sample came from amplifying reference gene primers. Clones were read by immunoSEQ multiplex PCR, and TCRdb kept only the in-frame ones, dropping some. That table is the source of V, J and clone size, and D and trimming were worked out from the DNA. The table lists some 71,000 clones, about 80% of them singletons, with about an eighth in the top ten. Seattle's enrolled individuals joined amid active infection and were then monitored longitudinally. This CDR3 has 15 residues. V shed 4 bases and J 5 bases; nucleotides not matched to a gene: 9. Germline V lookup: CDR1 SGDLS, CDR2 YYNGEE.

The specimen sequenced was peripheral blood. This clonotype was obtained from a man between 50 and 59 years old with COVID-19, enrolled during active disease. The rearrangement uses TRBV9 and TRBJ2-5; TRBD1 matches at 9 bases. CDR3 sequence reads: CASSFYRGPGETQYF. The DNA for the CDR3 is TGTGCCAGCAGCTTTTACAGGGGGCCGGGGGAGACCCAGTACTTC. Variable domain in full (rest from reference TRBV9 and TRBJ2-5): DSGVTQTPKHLITATGQRVTLRCSPRSGDLSVYWYQQSLDQGLQFLIQYYNGEERAKGNILERFSAQQFPDLHSELNLSSLELGDSALYFCASSFYRGPGETQYFGPGTRLLVL.